This entry lists 4 T cell receptor beta chains sequenced from one sample in a study of Tregs in tolerant kidney transplant recipients. The protocol was immunoSEQ multiplex PCR, while the TCRdb copy is restricted to in-frame clones and leaves out a portion. The data hold 90,000 to 120,000 clones, with nearly 90% observed a single time. This sample comprised CD4+ T cells from blood, obtained before the transplant. The source is a human donor who received a combined kidney and bone marrow transplant.

V is TRBV9 and J is TRBJ2-1; tentative D call: TRBD2 (5 bases). CDR3 length: 16 residues. Germline assignment: CDR1 SGDLS and CDR2 YYNGEE. Trimming pared 0 bases from V and 6 bases from J, leaving 16 bases between. Here the CDR3 DNA reads TGTGCCAGCAGCGTAGTGCCTAGCAAATGGGGCAATGAGCAGTTCTTC. This encodes CASSVVPSKWGNEQFF.

CDR3 sequence reads: CASSSGLREAYEQYF. In DNA form, the CDR3 reads TGTGCCAGCAGCTCCGGTTTGCGGGAGGCCTACGAGCAGTACTTC. This sequence joins TRBV6-5 and TRBJ2-7; 8 positions agree with TRBD2. Germline lookup yields CDR1 MNHEY and CDR2 SVGAGI. Trimming at V came to 6 bases and at J to 2 bases, leaving 9 bases not matched to a gene. The CDR3 is 15 amino acids.

The rearrangement uses TRBV5-1 and TRBJ2-5, with 13 bases matching TRBD2. Germline CDR1 and CDR2: SGHRS and YFSETQ. The V gene end was trimmed by 3 bases and the J gene end by 2 bases; junction bases not matched to a gene: 1. The CDR3 consists of 15 residues. The CDR3 DNA is TGCGCCAGCAGCTGGGGACTAGCGGGGCAAGAGACCCAGTACTTC. It is translated as CASSWGLAGQETQYF.

This chain links TRBV27 with TRBJ2-3, with D possibly being TRBD2 (7 bases). The germline CDR1 and CDR2 sequences are MNHEY and SMNVEV (reference sequence). CDR3 length: 15 amino acids. Trimming took off 5 bases at V and 5 bases at J, with 17 bases between the two ends. CDR3 residues: CASSLKRGGRDTQYF. CDR3 bases: TGTGCCAGCAGTCTCAAAAGGGGGGGTAGAGATACGCAGTATTTT.